This passage covers 15 T cell receptor beta chains from one sample sequenced in a study of human T cells and chemical hapten exposure (dated by TCRdb to the early 2020s). The library came from RACE. Sequencing was carried out with a NextSeq 500. Using fastp trimming at Q25 and MiXCR clonotype assembly, TCRdb reanalyzed the public sequencing data and kept in-frame beta chains. Each record represents a unique CDR3 protein, reported with the most common genes and DNA among its rows. For this sample the table gives fewer than 100,000 distinct CDR3 sequences, of which over 7.5% were detected only once. The leading ten clones occupy approximately 2.2% of the sample. The time point label here, explained by the study, means: patch test 2, 6 weeks after DPC sensitization. Per the publication, the treatment or condition label means: therapeutic diphenylcyclopropenone sensitization with weekly scalp DPC. The source material was whole blood, sampled in connection with sensitization to the hapten diphenylcyclopropenone (DPC). The receptors stem from a woman in her forties with alopecia areata. Some clones in this sample may be carry-over from other donors' samples.

V usage is TRBV7-2 and J usage is TRBJ1-2; the D is unclear. In germline, CDR1 is SGHTA, CDR2 FQGNSA. V lost 5 bases, J lost 4 bases, and 14 bases lay in between. The CDR3 is made up of 14 amino acids. CDR3 loop: CASSRAAILYGYTF. The CDR3 nucleotides read TGTGCCAGCAGCCGAGCAGCTATACTCTATGGCTACACCTTC.

V is TRBV30 and J is TRBJ1-1; the D is unclear. V was pared by 4 bases and J by 5 bases, with 17 bases between. There are 14 residues in the CDR3. From germline, CDR1 is GTSNPN and CDR2 SVGIG (reference sequence). CDR3: CAWTISHIRTEAFF. The CDR3 region has the DNA TGTGCCTGGACTATCTCTCACATCAGAACTGAAGCTTTCTTT. Together with reference TRBV30 and TRBJ1-1, the CDR3 gives the full variable domain: SQTIHQWPATLVQPVGSPLSLECTVEGTSNPNLYWYRQAAGRGLQLLFYSVGIGQISSEVPQNLSASRPQDRQFILSSKKLLLSDSGFYLCAWTISHIRTEAFFGQGTRLTVV.

The V and J genes are TRBV6-2 or TRBV6-3 and TRBJ2-1, with 12 positions matching TRBD2. The CDR3 is 15 residues long. Germline V gene data show CDR1 as MNHEY and CDR2 as SVGEGT. With 5 bases clipped from V and 5 bases from J, the junction kept 4 bases outside the gene matches. As DNA, the CDR3 is TGTGCCAGCAGTACTAGCGGGAGGTTCGACAATGAGCAGTTCTTC. Translation gives CASSTSGRFDNEQFF.

The table lists this clonotype with many counts. This chain uses TRBV20-1 with TRBJ1-1; TRBD1 agrees at 9 bases. Losses at the gene ends were 5 bases for V and 3 bases for J; bases not matched to a gene: 10. Germline CDR1 is DFQATT and CDR2 is SNEGSKA (reference sequence). The CDR3 is 15 residues long. The CDR3, as DNA: TGCAGTGCTGAACAGGGGGCGATTCTTCACACTGAAGCTTTCTTT. Translation gives CSAEQGAILHTEAFF.

This clonotype occurred many times. CDR3 loop: CASSVGATQPQHF. CDR3 DNA: TGTGCCAGCAGCGTAGGGGCGACTCAGCCCCAGCATTTT. This chain links TRBV9 with TRBJ1-5, with no clear D. The ends were cut back, 0 bases at V and 6 bases at J, with 7 bases in the middle. Germline V CDR1 and CDR2: SGDLS, YYNGEE. This CDR3 has 13 residues.

Ten or more counts support this clonotype. V is TRBV20-1 and J is TRBJ1-2, with D maybe TRBD1 (6 bases). V was trimmed by 6 bases and J by 1 base, leaving 15 bases between them. CDR3 length: 14 amino acids. Germline-derived CDR1 and CDR2 are DFQATT and SNEGSKA (reference sequence). The CDR3 sequence: CSAIWGAVNYGYTF. CDR3 DNA: TGCAGTGCAATCTGGGGGGCGGTTAACTATGGCTACACCTTC.

This chain uses TRBV6-6 with TRBJ2-1, with 8 bases fitting TRBD2. This CDR3 is built from 16 residues. In germline, CDR1 is MNHNY, CDR2 SVGAGI (reference sequence). V was pared by 8 bases and J by 4 bases, with 13 bases of the junction left unmatched. CDR3 DNA: TGTGCCAGCTTAATCCCTTCTAGCGGGCCTTACAATGAGCAGTTCTTC. Translating it yields CASLIPSSGPYNEQFF.

V usage is TRBV7-2 and J usage is TRBJ2-1; no firm D call. This CDR3 has 14 amino acids. Per germline, CDR1 SGHTA and CDR2 FQGNSA. Trimming removed 5 bases at V and 4 bases at J, with 12 bases between. CDR3 amino acids: CASSQSVTYNEQFF. CDR3 bases: TGTGCCAGCAGCCAGTCCGTAACATACAATGAGCAGTTCTTC.

This clonotype was seen a handful of times. The chain uses TRBV19 and TRBJ2-1; 9 positions match TRBD2. V shed 8 bases and J 6 bases; nucleotides not matched to a gene: 5. CDR1 and CDR2 from the germline V gene are LNHDA and SQIVND (reference sequence). The CDR3 is 13 amino acids. The CDR3 DNA sequence: TGTGCCAGTGGAAAGACTAGCGGCAATGAGCAGTTCTTC. Translation: CASGKTSGNEQFF.

This clonotype was seen at least ten times. The rearrangement links TRBV2 to TRBJ2-2, with 7 bases fitting TRBD1. Germline CDR1 reads SNHLY; CDR2 reads FYNNEI. The CDR3 totals 15 residues. The V segment lost 6 bases and the J segment 1 base; nucleotides outside the gene matches: 5. In DNA form, the CDR3 reads TGTGCCAGCAGGCTCCGGGACAGGAACACCGGGGAGCTGTTTTTT. This sequence encodes CASRLRDRNTGELFF.

This clonotype was recorded at least ten times. The V call is TRBV27, the J call TRBJ2-7, with 9 bases aligning to TRBD2. The CDR3 consists of 16 residues. Germline V CDR1 and CDR2: MNHEY, SMNVEV (reference sequence). V lost 5 bases and J lost 2; bases outside the gene matches: 10. The CDR3 reads CASSLLAGMGTYEQYF. The CDR3 nucleotides read TGTGCCAGCAGTCTCCTAGCGGGGATGGGCACCTACGAGCAGTACTTC.

The table lists this clonotype with a few counts. The DNA of the CDR3 is TGCAGTGCTAGTACAGCATCTGAAGGCTACACCTTC. As protein: CSASTASEGYTF. V usage is TRBV20-1 and J usage is TRBJ1-2; D is unclear. V was cut by 3 bases and J by 8 bases, with 13 bases left in between. Germline-derived CDR1 and CDR2 are DFQATT and SNEGSKA (reference sequence). The CDR3 has 12 residues.

This clonotype was counted only a few times. The rearrangement uses TRBV10-2 and TRBJ2-5, with D unclear. This CDR3 spans 14 amino acids. The germline gives CDR1 WSHSY, CDR2 SAAADI. Trimming took 4 bases from V and 1 from J, leaving 10 bases between them. The CDR3: CASSVGLRQETQYF. The CDR3 DNA follows: TGCGCCAGCAGTGTTGGCTTGCGCCAAGAGACCCAGTACTTC.

This clonotype was observed many times. The rearrangement links TRBV20-1 to TRBJ2-7; TRBD2 is a possible D gene (6 bases). V was cut by 0 bases and J by 3 bases, with 15 bases left in between. The germline V gene has CDR1 DFQATT and CDR2 SNEGSKA (reference sequence). There are 15 residues in the CDR3. The CDR3 nucleotides read TGCAGTGCTAGAGACTCTGGGCGGGAATACTACGAGCAGTACTTC. It translates to CSARDSGREYYEQYF.

A few counts support this clonotype. This sequence joins TRBV29-1 and TRBJ2-3; 7 bases agree with TRBD1. The germline gives CDR1 SQVTM, CDR2 ANQGSEA. V shed 5 bases and J 2 bases; nucleotides not matched to a gene: 13. This CDR3 contains 16 residues. The CDR3 reads CSVSWTGPVVTDTQYF. The CDR3 nucleotides read TGCAGCGTTTCCTGGACAGGTCCGGTTGTCACAGATACGCAGTATTTT.